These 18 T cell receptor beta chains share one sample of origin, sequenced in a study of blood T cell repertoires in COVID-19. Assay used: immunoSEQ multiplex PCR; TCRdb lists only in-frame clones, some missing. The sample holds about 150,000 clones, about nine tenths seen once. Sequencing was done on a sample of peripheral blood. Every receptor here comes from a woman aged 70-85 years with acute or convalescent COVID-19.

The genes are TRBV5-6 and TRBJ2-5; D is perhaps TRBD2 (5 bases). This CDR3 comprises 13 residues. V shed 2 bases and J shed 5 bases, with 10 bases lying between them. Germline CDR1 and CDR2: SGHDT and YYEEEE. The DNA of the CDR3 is TGTGCCAGCAGCTTCGGGAAAATGGAGACCCAGTACTTC. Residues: CASSFGKMETQYF. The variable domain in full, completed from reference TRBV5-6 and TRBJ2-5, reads DAGVTQSPTHLIKTRGQQVTLRCSPKSGHDTVSWYQQALGQGPQFIFQYYEEEERQRGNFPDRFSGHQFPNYSSELNVNALLLGDSALYLCASSFGKMETQYFGPGTRLLVL.

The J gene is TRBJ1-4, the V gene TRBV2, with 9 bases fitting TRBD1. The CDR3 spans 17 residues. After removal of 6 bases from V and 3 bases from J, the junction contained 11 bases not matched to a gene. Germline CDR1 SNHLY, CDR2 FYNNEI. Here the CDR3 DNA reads TGTGCCAGCAGGGGGCTGGGACAGGGTAACGCTAATGAAAAACTGTTTTTT. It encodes CASRGLGQGNANEKLFF.

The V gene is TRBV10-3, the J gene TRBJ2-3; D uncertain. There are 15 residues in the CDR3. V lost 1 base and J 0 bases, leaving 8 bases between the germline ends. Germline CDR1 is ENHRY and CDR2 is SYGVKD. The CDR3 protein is CAISEWQTSTDTQYF. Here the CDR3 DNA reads TGTGCCATCAGTGAGTGGCAGACTAGCACAGATACGCAGTATTTT.

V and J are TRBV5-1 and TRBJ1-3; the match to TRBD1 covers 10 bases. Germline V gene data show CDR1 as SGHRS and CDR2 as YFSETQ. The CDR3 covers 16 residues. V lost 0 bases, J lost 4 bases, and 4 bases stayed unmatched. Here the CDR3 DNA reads TGCGCCAGCAGCTTGGGACAGGGGGCATCAGGAAACACCATATATTTT. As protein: CASSLGQGASGNTIYF.

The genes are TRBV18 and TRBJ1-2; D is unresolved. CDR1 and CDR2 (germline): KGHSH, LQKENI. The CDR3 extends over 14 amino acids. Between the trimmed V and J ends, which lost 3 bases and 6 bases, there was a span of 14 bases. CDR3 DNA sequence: TGTGCCAGCTCACCTCTCAGTAGAGCGCATGGCTACACCTTC. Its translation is CASSPLSRAHGYTF.

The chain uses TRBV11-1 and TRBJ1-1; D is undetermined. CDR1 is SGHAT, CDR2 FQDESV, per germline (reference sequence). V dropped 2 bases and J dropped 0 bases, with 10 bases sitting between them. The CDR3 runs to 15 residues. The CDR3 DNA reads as TGTGCCAGCAGCTTATTCGAGGGTTTGAACACTGAAGCTTTCTTT. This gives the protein CASSLFEGLNTEAFF.

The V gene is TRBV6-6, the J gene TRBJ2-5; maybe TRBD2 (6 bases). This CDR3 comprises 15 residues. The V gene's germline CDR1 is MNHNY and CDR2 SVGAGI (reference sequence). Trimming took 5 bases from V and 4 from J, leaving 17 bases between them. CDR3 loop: CASSPGRLDGETQYF. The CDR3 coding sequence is TGTGCCAGCAGTCCAGGTAGACTAGATGGAGAGACCCAGTACTTC.

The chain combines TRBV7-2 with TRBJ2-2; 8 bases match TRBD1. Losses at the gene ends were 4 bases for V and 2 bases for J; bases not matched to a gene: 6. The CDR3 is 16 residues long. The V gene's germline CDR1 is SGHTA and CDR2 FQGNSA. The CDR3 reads CASSYRTGTNTGELFF. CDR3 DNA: TGTGCCAGCAGCTATAGGACAGGGACTAACACCGGGGAGCTGTTTTTT.

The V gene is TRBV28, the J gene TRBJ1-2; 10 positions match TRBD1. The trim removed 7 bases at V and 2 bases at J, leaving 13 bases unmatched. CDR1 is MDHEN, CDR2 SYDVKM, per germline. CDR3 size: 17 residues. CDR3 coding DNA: TGTGCCAGCAATACCGGCTCCGGGACAGGGGACAACTATGGCTACACCTTC. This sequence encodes CASNTGSGTGDNYGYTF.

This chain's CDR3 is CASSQRGRAFF. Written as DNA, the CDR3 is TGTGCCAGCAGCCAACGAGGGAGAGCTTTCTTT. J is TRBJ1-1 and V is TRBV14; D call uncertain. This CDR3 comprises 11 residues. Germline V lookup: CDR1 SGHDN, CDR2 FVKESK. With 2 bases removed from V and 10 bases from J, the gap between germline ends came to 8 bases.

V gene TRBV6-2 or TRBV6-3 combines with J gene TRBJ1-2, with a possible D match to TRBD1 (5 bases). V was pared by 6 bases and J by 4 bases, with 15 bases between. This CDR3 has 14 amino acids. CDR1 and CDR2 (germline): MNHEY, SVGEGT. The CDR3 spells CASSPDGDFYGYTF. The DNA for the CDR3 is TGTGCCAGCAGCCCCGATGGGGACTTCTATGGCTACACCTTC.

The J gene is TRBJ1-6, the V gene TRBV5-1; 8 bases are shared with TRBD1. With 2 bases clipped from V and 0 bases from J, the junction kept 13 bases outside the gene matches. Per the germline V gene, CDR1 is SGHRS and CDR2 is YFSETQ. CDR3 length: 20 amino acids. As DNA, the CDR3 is TGCGCCAGCAGCTTAAGGATAACTGGACAGGGTAGCTCCTATAATTCACCCCTCCACTTT. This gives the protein CASSLRITGQGSSYNSPLHF.

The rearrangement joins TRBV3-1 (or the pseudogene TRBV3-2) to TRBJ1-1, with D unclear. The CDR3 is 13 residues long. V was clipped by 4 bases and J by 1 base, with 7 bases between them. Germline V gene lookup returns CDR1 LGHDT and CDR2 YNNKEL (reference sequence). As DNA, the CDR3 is TGTGCCAGCAGCCGTAGCCGGAACACTGAAGCTTTCTTT. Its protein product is CASSRSRNTEAFF.

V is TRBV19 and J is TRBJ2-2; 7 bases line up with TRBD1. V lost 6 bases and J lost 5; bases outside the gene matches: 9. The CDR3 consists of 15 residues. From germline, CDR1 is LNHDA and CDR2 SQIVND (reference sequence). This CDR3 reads CASSLGDRKTGELFF. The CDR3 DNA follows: TGTGCCAGTAGCCTGGGGGACAGAAAAACCGGGGAGCTGTTTTTT.

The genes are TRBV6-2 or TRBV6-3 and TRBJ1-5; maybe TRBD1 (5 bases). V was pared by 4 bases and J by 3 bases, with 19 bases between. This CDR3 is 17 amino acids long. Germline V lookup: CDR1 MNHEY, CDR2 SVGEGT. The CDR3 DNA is TGTGCCAGCAGTTCCCTCAACAAGGGGCTCGACAATCAGCCCCAGCATTTT. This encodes CASSSLNKGLDNQPQHF.

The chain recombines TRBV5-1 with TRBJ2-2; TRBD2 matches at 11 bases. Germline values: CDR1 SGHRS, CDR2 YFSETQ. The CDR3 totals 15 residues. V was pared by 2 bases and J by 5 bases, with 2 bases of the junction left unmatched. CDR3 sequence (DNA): TGCGCCAGCAGCTTCTCTAGCGGGGGGACCGGGGAGCTGTTTTTT. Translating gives CASSFSSGGTGELFF.

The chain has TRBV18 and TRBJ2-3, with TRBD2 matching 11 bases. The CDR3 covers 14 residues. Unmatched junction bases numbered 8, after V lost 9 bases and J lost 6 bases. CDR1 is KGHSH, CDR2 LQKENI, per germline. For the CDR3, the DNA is TGTGCCAGTTACGGGACTAGCGGTGGGGATACGCAGTATTTT. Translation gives CASYGTSGGDTQYF.

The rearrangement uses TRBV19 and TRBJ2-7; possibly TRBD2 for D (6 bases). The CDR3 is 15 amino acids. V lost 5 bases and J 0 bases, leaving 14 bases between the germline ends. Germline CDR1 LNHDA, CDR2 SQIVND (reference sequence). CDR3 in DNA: TGTGCCAGTAGTTTTCCCGGAGGGAGCTCCTACGAGCAGTACTTC. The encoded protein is CASSFPGGSSYEQYF.